This T cell receptor (beta chain) was documented in a study of technical replicates of blood from several donors. Clones were sequenced by immunoSEQ multiplex PCR, and TCRdb holds only the in-frame ones, with some missing. The sample has more than 90,000 clones; around 95% are singletons. Per germline, CDR1 SGHTA and CDR2 FQGNSA. The CDR3 loop spans 18 amino acids. The sequence derives from a human donor in good health. The chain recombines TRBV7-2 with TRBJ2-7; 9 nucleotides match TRBD2. Sequenced: T cells isolated from PBMCs. DNA of the CDR3: TGTGCTACCTCGACCGGAGATGGCGGGAGGGCAAAAAACTACGAGCAGTACTTC. Protein sequence: CATSTGDGGRAKNYEQYF.